These 17 T cell receptor beta chains were sequenced from one sample in a study of chemoradiotherapy in HPV16-positive cancers. Assay: immunoSEQ multiplex PCR; the TCRdb copy retains only in-frame clones and omits some. The sample has about 32,000 clones, 88% seen once. Sequenced material: blood, taken from a patient who underwent chemoradiotherapy. The receptor source for this set is a human donor with HPV-associated anogenital cancer.

V is TRBV6-5 and J is TRBJ1-1; a weak D match, TRBD1 (6 bases). Trimming removed 6 bases at V and 5 bases at J, with 13 bases between. CDR3 size: 13 residues. CDR1 and CDR2 from the germline V gene are MNHEY and SVGAGI. In DNA, the CDR3 is TGTGCCAGCAGCCTCCGGAGGGGGACTGAAGCTTTCTTT. This sequence encodes CASSLRRGTEAFF.

The chain has TRBV27 and TRBJ2-1; 11 positions agree with TRBD2. V was clipped by 6 bases and J by 7 bases; unmatched bases: 8. Germline V gene lookup returns CDR1 MNHEY and CDR2 SMNVEV (reference sequence). The CDR3 covers 15 residues. CDR3 amino acids: CASSYTSGRVNEQFF. The CDR3 DNA is TGTGCCAGCAGCTATACTAGCGGGAGAGTGAATGAGCAGTTCTTC.

The gene calls are TRBV2 and TRBJ2-3; 12 bases fit TRBD2. The ends lost 3 bases at V and 6 bases at J; junction bases unmatched: 4. The germline V gene has CDR1 SNHLY and CDR2 FYNNEI. This CDR3 has 15 amino acids. CDR3 DNA: TGTGCCAGCAGTGATACTAGCGGGGGGCGCGATACGCAGTATTTT. It translates to CASSDTSGGRDTQYF.

The chain couples TRBV11-2 to TRBJ2-7; TRBD2 agrees at 12 bases. Per the germline V gene, CDR1 is SGHAT and CDR2 is FQNNGV. J was trimmed by 7 bases and V by 4 bases; bases with no gene match: 8. CDR3 length: 15 amino acids. CDR3: CASSSLAGGPREQYF. As DNA, the CDR3 is TGTGCCAGCAGCTCACTAGCGGGAGGCCCGCGGGAGCAGTACTTC.

The rearrangement uses TRBV5-1 and TRBJ2-3, with unresolved D. From germline, CDR1 is SGHRS and CDR2 YFSETQ. V lost 2 bases and J lost 1, with 11 bases in between. CDR3 length equals 15 residues. In nucleotides, the CDR3 is TGCGCCAGCAGCTTTCTGCCTCAAGGCACAGATACGCAGTATTTT. This translates into CASSFLPQGTDTQYF. Drawing the rest from reference TRBV5-1 and TRBJ2-3, the complete variable domain is KAGVTQTPRYLIKTRGQQVTLSCSPISGHRSVSWYQQTPGQGLQFLFEYFSETQRNKGNFPGRFSGRQFSNSRSEMNVSTLELGDSALYLCASSFLPQGTDTQYFGPGTRLTVL.

This clone appeared a single time. The CDR3 protein is CAWSRGGEAFF. The CDR3 DNA reads as TGTGCCTGGTCACGTGGGGGTGAAGCTTTCTTT. V and J are TRBV30 and TRBJ1-1; weak D call: TRBD1 (5 bases). V gave up 5 bases and J gave up 7 bases, with 11 bases separating them. Germline CDR1 and CDR2: GTSNPN and SVGIG (reference sequence). The CDR3 has 11 amino acids.

The gene calls are TRBV19 and TRBJ2-2; no clear D gene. The CDR3 sequence is 17 residues long. Trimming cost V 6 bases and J 0 bases, with 17 bases left between them. Germline V gives CDR1 LNHDA, CDR2 SQIVND (reference sequence). CDR3 protein: CASRQASGRSNTGELFF. CDR3 coding DNA: TGTGCCAGTAGACAAGCGTCGGGTAGATCGAACACCGGGGAGCTGTTTTTT.

The chain is built from TRBV19 and TRBJ1-1; 8 bases are shared with TRBD1. Trimming at V came to 4 bases and at J to 1 base, leaving 5 bases not matched to a gene. CDR3 length: 15 amino acids. The germline V gene has CDR1 LNHDA and CDR2 SQIVND (reference sequence). The CDR3 DNA sequence: TGTGCCAGTAGTAGTATCGGACAGGGGAACACTGAAGCTTTCTTT. Translation gives CASSSIGQGNTEAFF.

The CDR3 region is CASSRYTSYEQYF. The CDR3 DNA sequence: TGTGCCAGCAGTAGGTACACCTCCTACGAGCAGTACTTC. The rearrangement joins TRBV2 to TRBJ2-7; D is uncertain. The ends were cut back, 5 bases at V and 0 bases at J, with 8 bases in the middle. The CDR3 length is 13 residues. Germline V CDR1 and CDR2: SNHLY, FYNNEI.

This chain joins TRBV2 and TRBJ2-6; TRBD2 matches 11 bases. Germline V gene lookup returns CDR1 SNHLY and CDR2 FYNNEI. With V trimmed by 5 bases and J by 0 bases, 12 bases remained unmatched. This CDR3 contains 20 residues. Written as DNA, the CDR3 is TGTGCCAGCAGTCTGACCCTGCGACTAGCGGGGACCTCTGGGGCCAACGTCCTGACTTTC. Translating gives CASSLTLRLAGTSGANVLTF.

The V and J genes are TRBV11-3 and TRBJ2-1, with 7 bases aligning to TRBD2. CDR3 length: 15 residues. CDR1 is SGHNT and CDR2 is YENEEA in the germline V gene. V lost 4 bases, J lost 6 bases, and 9 bases stayed unmatched. CDR3 sequence reads: CASSWRGGDGNEQFF. The CDR3 nucleotides are TGTGCCAGCAGCTGGCGTGGGGGGGATGGCAATGAGCAGTTCTTC.

The V and J genes are TRBV20-1 and TRBJ2-3, with D unclear. CDR1 and CDR2 from the germline V gene are DFQATT and SNEGSKA (reference sequence). The CDR3 extends over 9 amino acids. The CDR3 DNA reads TGCAGGCCGAGTGATACGCAGTATTTT. Translated: CRPSDTQYF.

The rearrangement uses TRBV4-1 and TRBJ1-3, with unresolved D. V was clipped by 0 bases and J by 0 bases, with 18 bases between them. The CDR3 is 19 residues long. CDR1 MGHRA and CDR2 YSYEKL come from the germline V gene. The CDR3 sequence: CASSQEPSRLLPSGNTIYF. The CDR3 DNA reads as TGCGCCAGCAGCCAAGAACCCAGTCGTCTGTTACCCTCTGGAAACACCATATATTTT.

This clone occurred once. The chain links TRBV9 to TRBJ1-2, with D possibly matching TRBD1 (5 bases). Trimming removed 6 bases at V and 3 bases at J, with 21 bases between. Germline V lookup: CDR1 SGDLS, CDR2 YYNGEE. The CDR3 loop spans 16 amino acids. DNA for the CDR3: TGTGCCAGCACTCCTTGGGGGAGCGGTTTGGACTATGGCTACACCTTC. It encodes CASTPWGSGLDYGYTF.

This chain links TRBV6-5 with TRBJ1-4; D not certain. CDR3 size: 14 residues. Trimming removed 7 bases from V and 10 bases from J, with 19 bases in between. Germline V gene sequence: CDR1 MNHEY, CDR2 SVGAGI. Here the CDR3 DNA reads TGTGCCAGCACCCCCTATATGGGCGCTGGAAAACTGTTTTTT. The encoded protein is CASTPYMGAGKLFF.

This sequence joins TRBV2 and TRBJ2-5, with 10 positions matching TRBD2. Losses at the gene ends were 0 bases for V and 4 bases for J; bases not matched to a gene: 5. Germline V gene lookup returns CDR1 SNHLY and CDR2 FYNNEI. The CDR3 runs to 16 residues. The CDR3 region is CASSEAASGRRETQYF. In DNA, the CDR3 is TGTGCCAGCAGTGAAGCGGCTAGCGGGAGAAGAGAGACCCAGTACTTC.

The rearrangement joins TRBV7-3 to TRBJ2-1; TRBD1 aligns across 10 bases. J was trimmed by 0 bases and V by 5 bases; bases with no gene match: 1. Germline CDR1 reads SGHTA; CDR2 reads FQGTGA. The CDR3 is 15 residues long. The CDR3 DNA reads TGTGCCAGCAGCAGGGACAGGGGCTCCTACAATGAGCAGTTCTTC. It encodes CASSRDRGSYNEQFF.